Included here is one T cell receptor beta chain sequence, with context. One junction end does not reproduce the germline sequence, and a read error may be involved. The CDR3 contains 15 residues. Germline V gives CDR1 SGHNT, CDR2 YENEEA. This sample is drawn from a study of Graves' ophthalmopathy and Graves' hyperthyroidism. CDR3 regions of TCR beta were amplified from RNA transcripts. In the first round, RT-PCR was carried out with HTBI primers, and a multiplex PCR formed the second round. TCRdb re-derived calls from the multiplex PCR reads in MiXCR, one entry per CDR3 protein. The table includes about 400,000 distinct CDR3 sequences, 20% to 25% detected once.

Sequenced: peripheral blood. V and J are TRBV11-3 and TRBJ2-7; TRBD1 or TRBD2 may be the D gene (6 bases each). This sequence was found in a woman between 18 and 29 years old with stable Graves' hyperthyroidism. CDR3 nucleotide sequence: TGTGCCAGCAGCTTAAGGGGGGTGGGGGGCTACGAGCAGCACTTC. Protein sequence: CASSLRGVGGYEQHF.